These 23 T cell receptor beta chains were sequenced from one sample in a study of blood T cell repertoires in COVID-19 (dated by TCRdb to between 2020 and 2021). Library creation used the immunoSEQ multiplex PCR assay. Held by TCRdb, this immuneACCESS table contains in-frame sequences only and omits some clones. Under half of the omission traces to an unresolved V gene where checked; the cause of the rest is unknown. The sample table shows approximately 210,000 clones, and 86% are seen once. The ten most abundant clones make up about 0.81% of the sample. Sequenced sample: peripheral blood. The receptors here all came from a woman in her 70s with acute or convalescent COVID-19.

This chain uses TRBV7-2 with TRBJ2-1, with D unclear. The V and J ends lost 1 base and 9 bases respectively, with 10 bases between them. The CDR3 sequence is 13 residues long. Per the germline V gene, CDR1 is SGHTA and CDR2 is FQGNSA. The DNA for the CDR3 is TGTGCCAGCAGCTTAGTACCTGCGAGTGAGCAGTTCTTC. Translated: CASSLVPASEQFF.

Details on this clone: The sample has other DNA sequences that encode this CDR3 too. V gene TRBV5-1 combines with J gene TRBJ2-5; a possible D gene is TRBD2 (6 bases). This CDR3 contains 13 residues. CDR1 and CDR2 from the germline V gene are SGHRS and YFSETQ. V shed 0 bases and J shed 4 bases, with 7 bases lying between them. DNA of the CDR3: TGCGCCAGCAGCTTGGCCGGGGGAGAGACCCAGTACTTC. Protein product: CASSLAGGETQYF. The variable domain in full, with the rest retrieved from reference TRBV5-1 and TRBJ2-5, is KAGVTQTPRYLIKTRGQQVTLSCSPISGHRSVSWYQQTPGQGLQFLFEYFSETQRNKGNFPGRFSGRQFSNSRSEMNVSTLELGDSALYLCASSLAGGETQYFGPGTRLLVL.

This sequence joins TRBV7-6 and TRBJ2-2, with 12 bases that match TRBD2. This CDR3 region has 18 residues. CDR1 is SGHVS, CDR2 FNYEAQ, per germline. Trimming at V came to 3 bases and at J to 7 bases, leaving 12 bases not matched to a gene. The DNA for the CDR3 is TGTGCCAGCAGCTTGCGGACTAGCGGGGATATCGTCGGCGGGGAGCTGTTTTTT. Translating gives CASSLRTSGDIVGGELFF.

At least ten counts were recorded for this clone. The chain uses TRBV7-8 and TRBJ1-3; D is unclear. The CDR3 length is 13 residues. Trimming took 5 bases from V and 4 from J, leaving 9 bases between them. The germline CDR1 and CDR2 sequences are SGHVS and FQNEAQ. CDR3 loop: CASSLRSGNTIYF. DNA for the CDR3: TGTGCCAGCAGCCTGCGATCCGGAAACACCATATATTTT.

This sequence joins TRBV28 and TRBJ1-2; TRBD1 aligns across 7 bases. This CDR3 spans 11 amino acids. The V gene end was trimmed by 7 bases and the J gene end by 9 bases; junction bases not matched to a gene: 5. In germline, CDR1 is MDHEN, CDR2 SYDVKM. In nucleotides, the CDR3 is TGTGCCAGCACCGGACAGGCCAGCTACACCTTC. Its protein is CASTGQASYTF.

The chain joins TRBV28 to TRBJ2-3; 12 bases are shared with TRBD2. The CDR3 contains 14 residues. Trimming at V came to 5 bases and at J to 6 bases, leaving 3 bases not matched to a gene. The germline V gene has CDR1 MDHEN and CDR2 SYDVKM. The CDR3 nucleotides are TGTGCCAGCAGTCTAGCGGGAGGGGATGATACGCAGTATTTT. This translates into CASSLAGGDDTQYF.

This sequence joins TRBV29-1 and TRBJ2-3, with TRBD2 as a possible D gene (9 bases). Germline V gene lookup returns CDR1 SQVTM and CDR2 ANQGSEA. The CDR3 extends over 15 amino acids. DNA for the CDR3: TGCACCATACAGGGGGAGCGGGGGGGCACAGATACGCAGTATTTT. Translation: CTIQGERGGTDTQYF.

The V gene is TRBV5-6, the J gene TRBJ2-1; TRBD2 matches 12 bases. The CDR3 has 16 amino acids. The trim removed 2 bases at V and 4 bases at J, leaving 4 bases unmatched. Germline assignment: CDR1 SGHDT and CDR2 YYEEEE. In nucleotides, the CDR3 is TGTGCCAGCAGCTTCACAACTAGCGGGAGGTACAATGAGCAGTTCTTC. Translating it yields CASSFTTSGRYNEQFF.

J is TRBJ2-3 and V is TRBV3-1 (or the pseudogene TRBV3-2), with 10 bases that match TRBD1. Germline-derived CDR1 and CDR2 are LGHDT and YNNKEL (reference sequence). The ends lost 8 bases at V and 3 bases at J; junction bases unmatched: 17. This CDR3 contains 18 residues. The CDR3 DNA reads TGTGCCAGCGGTCACCGGGACAGGGGATCTATGGGTACAGATACGCAGTATTTT. It codes for CASGHRDRGSMGTDTQYF.

V gene TRBV15 combines with J gene TRBJ2-7, with TRBD1 matching over 8 bases. The ends lost 3 bases at V and 2 bases at J; junction bases unmatched: 3. Per germline, CDR1 LNHNV and CDR2 YYDKDF (reference sequence). The CDR3 covers 14 residues. The CDR3 is CATSRDRVAYEQYF. The CDR3 bases are TGTGCCACCAGCAGGGACAGGGTGGCCTACGAGCAGTACTTC.

V gene TRBV3-1 (or the pseudogene TRBV3-2) combines with J gene TRBJ1-1; 10 positions match TRBD1. In germline, CDR1 is LGHDT, CDR2 YNNKEL (reference sequence). The CDR3 runs 12 residues. J gave up 11 bases and V 6 bases, and 6 bases lay outside the gene matches. The CDR3 protein is CASRGQGVRAFF. CDR3 nucleotides: TGTGCCAGCAGAGGACAGGGGGTGAGGGCTTTCTTT.

This chain links TRBV18 with TRBJ2-2; tentatively, D is TRBD1 (6 bases). The germline gives CDR1 KGHSH, CDR2 LQKENI. V lost 3 bases, J lost 3 bases, and 8 bases lay in between. This CDR3 has 14 residues. In DNA, the CDR3 is TGTGCCAGCTCACCCCGACAGGACACCGGGGAGCTGTTTTTT. This sequence encodes CASSPRQDTGELFF.

This chain connects TRBV5-4 to TRBJ1-1; 8 nucleotides line up with TRBD1. The trim removed 4 bases at V and 6 bases at J, leaving 11 bases unmatched. The germline CDR1 and CDR2 sequences are SGHNT and YYREEE (reference sequence). This CDR3 has 15 amino acids. The CDR3 nucleotides are TGTGCCAGCAGCCCCCCCTCAGGGGGCAGATCTGAAGCTTTCTTT. Its protein is CASSPPSGGRSEAFF.

This sequence joins TRBV15 and TRBJ1-5; unclear D gene. The CDR3 runs to 15 residues. V was trimmed by 0 bases and J by 2 bases, leaving 8 bases between them. The V gene's germline CDR1 is LNHNV and CDR2 YYDKDF (reference sequence). CDR3 nucleotide sequence: TGTGCCACCAGCAGAGAGAACAGTCGCAATCAGCCCCAGCATTTT. Protein: CATSRENSRNQPQHF.

The rearrangement joins TRBV18 to TRBJ1-5; 7 bases agree with TRBD1. CDR1 and CDR2 (germline): KGHSH, LQKENI. V dropped 5 bases and J dropped 6; count of bases not matched to a gene: 10. The CDR3 length is 15 residues. Written as DNA, the CDR3 is TGTGCCAGCTCAGCCACGAGACAGGGTGGTCAGCCCCAGCATTTT. This codes for CASSATRQGGQPQHF.

The J gene is TRBJ1-3, the V gene TRBV6-5, with 9 bases fitting TRBD1. Trimming took 6 bases from V and 4 from J; bases not matched to a gene: 7. The CDR3 extends over 15 amino acids. Germline CDR1 reads MNHEY; CDR2 reads SVGAGI. Here the CDR3 DNA reads TGTGCCAGCAGACCACAGGGGGCTAGGGGAAACACCATATATTTT. Protein sequence: CASRPQGARGNTIYF.

V is TRBV4-1 and J is TRBJ2-7; 9 nucleotides match TRBD1. The V gene end was trimmed by 5 bases and the J gene end by 4 bases; junction bases not matched to a gene: 6. In germline, CDR1 is MGHRA, CDR2 YSYEKL. This CDR3 comprises 14 residues. The CDR3 region is CASSIRQGGYEQYF. As DNA, the CDR3 is TGCGCCAGCAGCATACGACAGGGGGGTTACGAGCAGTACTTC.

CDR3 nucleotides: TGTGCCAGCAGCTTAGAAGGGTCAGGGGTCTATGGCTACACCTTC. Translating gives CASSLEGSGVYGYTF. The chain combines TRBV7-8 with TRBJ1-2; possibly TRBD1 for D (6 bases). V lost 1 base to trimming and J lost 4 bases, with 13 bases between them. Germline assignment: CDR1 SGHVS and CDR2 FQNEAQ. The CDR3 loop spans 15 amino acids. Full variable domain (remainder filled in from reference TRBV7-8 and TRBJ1-2): GAGVSQSPRYKVAKRGQDVALRCDPISGHVSLFWYQQALGQGPEFLTYFQNEAQLDKSGLPSDRFFAERPEGSVSTLKIQRTQQEDSAVYLCASSLEGSGVYGYTFGSGTRLTVV.

The chain is built from TRBV7-2 and TRBJ1-4; D gene uncertain. Trimming removed 1 base from V and 5 bases from J, with 17 bases in between. The germline gives CDR1 SGHTA, CDR2 FQGNSA. This CDR3 is built from 17 residues. This CDR3 reads CASSLGLDRPGNEKLFF. The CDR3 DNA sequence: TGTGCCAGCAGCTTAGGGCTGGACCGGCCGGGGAATGAAAAACTGTTTTTT.

The chain recombines TRBV28 with TRBJ1-2, with TRBD1 matching 11 bases. The CDR3 consists of 16 residues. V shed 5 bases, J shed 0 bases, and the junction held 5 bases outside the gene matches. Germline CDR1 and CDR2: MDHEN and SYDVKM. The CDR3 region is CASSPPGQGANYGYTF. For the CDR3, the DNA is TGTGCCAGCAGTCCCCCGGGACAGGGGGCTAACTATGGCTACACCTTC.

V is TRBV5-1 and J is TRBJ2-7; 7 bases fit TRBD1. With V trimmed by 2 bases and J by 7 bases, 6 bases remained unmatched. The CDR3 is 13 amino acids. The germline gives CDR1 SGHRS, CDR2 YFSETQ. The DNA of the CDR3 is TGCGCCAGCAGCTTTGAGACAGGGAGAGAGCAGTACTTC. Encoded protein: CASSFETGREQYF.

The J gene is TRBJ1-6, the V gene TRBV18, with D possibly being TRBD1 (5 bases). The germline V and J ends were trimmed by 3 bases and 8 bases, with 11 bases remaining between them. There are 14 residues in the CDR3. Germline loops: CDR1 KGHSH, CDR2 LQKENI. The CDR3 DNA reads TGTGCCAGCTCACCGGGCTCAGGGTATTCACCCCTCCACTTT. It translates to CASSPGSGYSPLHF. The whole variable domain, filled in from reference TRBV18 and TRBJ1-6, reads NAGVMQNPRHLVRRRGQEARLRCSPMKGHSHVYWYRQLPEEGLKFMVYLQKENIIDESGMPKERFSAEFPKEGPSILRIQQVVRGDSAAYFCASSPGSGYSPLHFGNGTRLTVT.

The V and J genes are TRBV10-3 and TRBJ2-3; perhaps TRBD2 as D (6 bases). This CDR3 has 17 residues. The germline V gene encodes CDR1 ENHRY and CDR2 SYGVKD. Trimming shortened V by 4 bases and J by 0 bases, and 17 bases separated the two germline ends. CDR3: CAISGQPGGGSTDTQYF. CDR3 in DNA: TGTGCCATCAGTGGCCAACCCGGGGGTGGTAGCACAGATACGCAGTATTTT.